These 29 T cell receptor beta chains were all obtained from the same sample, sequenced in a study of OX40 agonist ivuxolimab in advanced cancers. Measured with immunoSEQ multiplex PCR; TCRdb has only the in-frame clones, and not every one. The profile covers around 150,000 clones, with around 94% appearing a single time and approximately 0.3% taken by the ten largest. The sequences come from CD4+ or CD8+ T cells sorted from blood, collected in a trial of the OX40 agonist ivuxolimab. Receptors were obtained from an adult with an advanced solid tumor such as melanoma, head and neck, liver or kidney cancer.

The rearrangement joins TRBV19 to TRBJ1-1, with D tentatively TRBD1 (5 bases). With 6 bases removed from V and 7 bases from J, the gap between germline ends came to 18 bases. The CDR3 spans 14 residues. Germline CDR1 LNHDA, CDR2 SQIVND (reference sequence). CDR3 sequence (DNA): TGTGCCAGTAGCCTCCGAGGGGCTTCGGGTGAAGCTTTCTTT. As protein: CASSLRGASGEAFF.

The rearrangement joins TRBV5-4 to TRBJ2-7; no clear D. The CDR3 contains 11 residues. Germline loops: CDR1 SGHNT, CDR2 YYREEE (reference sequence). V was trimmed by 1 base and J by 6 bases, leaving 5 bases between them. The CDR3 loop is CASSLMREQYF. CDR3 DNA sequence: TGTGCCAGCAGCTTGATGCGCGAGCAGTACTTC.

The rearrangement joins TRBV4-3 to TRBJ2-5; D call uncertain. Germline V gives CDR1 LGHNA, CDR2 YSLEER. CDR3 size: 13 residues. V was pared by 0 bases and J by 5 bases, with 7 bases between. The CDR3 DNA reads as TGCGCCAGCAGCCAAGACCCGTCCGAGACCCAGTACTTC. Protein sequence: CASSQDPSETQYF.

V usage is TRBV7-6 and J usage is TRBJ2-3; the D call may be TRBD1 or TRBD2 (5 bases each). The CDR3 contains 15 residues. Germline V gene data show CDR1 as SGHVS and CDR2 as FNYEAQ. Trimming left V 4 bases short and J 2 bases short, with 13 bases between. The DNA for the CDR3 is TGTGCCAGCAGCTGGGGGACGGATTACACAGATACGCAGTATTTT. Translated, it gives CASSWGTDYTDTQYF.

The chain employs TRBV5-8 and TRBJ1-2; no clear D gene. V was cut by 3 bases and J by 2 bases, with 17 bases left in between. The CDR3 consists of 16 residues. Germline V gives CDR1 SGHTS, CDR2 YDEGEE. CDR3 DNA: TGTGCCAGCAGCTCGCGCCGTTGGGCGGCAAACTATGGCTACACCTTC. The encoded protein is CASSSRRWAANYGYTF.

The V and J genes are TRBV11-2 and TRBJ2-3; D gene uncertain. Germline CDR1 and CDR2: SGHAT and FQNNGV. Trimming left V 1 base short and J 0 bases short, with 11 bases between. The CDR3 runs to 16 residues. CDR3 amino acids: CASSLVGVGSTDTQYF. The CDR3 DNA is TGTGCCAGCAGCTTAGTGGGCGTCGGCAGCACAGATACGCAGTATTTT.

J is TRBJ1-2 and V is TRBV2; D is ambiguous. The CDR3 totals 13 residues. With 2 bases removed from V and 0 bases from J, the gap between germline ends came to 4 bases. Germline CDR1 is SNHLY and CDR2 is FYNNEI. CDR3 region: CASSEQANYGYTF. CDR3 coding DNA: TGTGCCAGCAGTGAACAGGCTAACTATGGCTACACCTTC.

This clone was observed once. The genes are TRBV10-3 and TRBJ1-4; 9 bases are shared with TRBD1. From germline, CDR1 is ENHRY and CDR2 SYGVKD. Trimming took 6 bases from V and 3 from J; bases not matched to a gene: 5. The length of the CDR3 is 15 residues. CDR3 residues: CAISHTGGSNEKLFF. The DNA for the CDR3 is TGTGCCATCAGCCATACAGGGGGCTCTAATGAAAAACTGTTTTTT.

The chain has TRBV7-2 and TRBJ1-1, with D perhaps TRBD1 (5 bases). The CDR3 consists of 13 residues. V gave up 5 bases and J gave up 3 bases, with 10 bases separating them. Germline V gene data show CDR1 as SGHTA and CDR2 as FQGNSA. CDR3 amino acids: CASSMGRYTEAFF. Written as DNA, the CDR3 is TGTGCCAGCAGCATGGGACGGTACACTGAAGCTTTCTTT.

This clone has just one count. The chain couples TRBV5-1 to TRBJ1-1; D perhaps matches TRBD1 (6 bases). The V and J ends lost 4 bases and 1 base respectively, with 14 bases between them. In germline, CDR1 is SGHRS, CDR2 YFSETQ. This CDR3 has 15 amino acids. CDR3 DNA sequence: TGCGCCAGCAGCCCGAAACAGGGAACGAACACTGAAGCTTTCTTT. Translated, it gives CASSPKQGTNTEAFF.

This clone was seen a handful of times. This sequence joins TRBV4-2 and TRBJ2-7; TRBD1 matches at 10 bases. The CDR3 spans 16 residues. J gave up 4 bases and V 1 base, and 7 bases lay outside the gene matches. Per the germline V gene, CDR1 is LGHNA and CDR2 is YNFKEQ. The CDR3 DNA follows: TGTGCCAGCAGCCAAGGCCCCGGACAGGGGGAATACGAGCAGTACTTC. Translating gives CASSQGPGQGEYEQYF.

V usage is TRBV6-5 and J usage is TRBJ1-4; 7 nucleotides match TRBD1. The CDR3 covers 16 residues. The J segment lost 4 bases and the V segment lost 4 bases, leaving 9 bases of the junction unmatched. Germline-derived CDR1 and CDR2 are MNHEY and SVGAGI. The CDR3 here is CASSSGGTARNEKLFF. CDR3 sequence (DNA): TGTGCCAGCAGTTCCGGCGGGACAGCCCGTAATGAAAAACTGTTTTTT.

The V and J genes are TRBV10-3 and TRBJ2-5; D gene unclear. From germline, CDR1 is ENHRY and CDR2 SYGVKD. V dropped 8 bases and J dropped 1 base, with 11 bases sitting between them. The CDR3 sequence is 13 residues long. CDR3 in DNA: TGTGCCATCGGGTCAGGACGCCAAGAGACCCAGTACTTC. Its protein is CAIGSGRQETQYF.

The chain couples TRBV5-1 to TRBJ2-3, with D possibly TRBD1 on 6 matching bases. This CDR3 contains 14 residues. CDR1 is SGHRS, CDR2 YFSETQ, per germline. V lost 2 bases to trimming and J lost 5 bases, with 12 bases between them. CDR3 region: CASSFTGSKDTQYF. For the CDR3, the DNA is TGCGCCAGCAGCTTTACAGGGTCAAAAGATACGCAGTATTTT.

The V gene is TRBV27, the J gene TRBJ1-5; TRBD1 might be the D (5 bases). The V end was cut by 7 bases, the J end by 2 bases, with 15 bases between. This CDR3 is 15 amino acids long. CDR1 and CDR2 from the germline V gene are MNHEY and SMNVEV (reference sequence). This chain's CDR3 is CASTLSAGGNQPQHF. CDR3 nucleotides: TGTGCCAGCACTCTCTCAGCGGGGGGCAATCAGCCCCAGCATTTT.

The J gene is TRBJ2-5, the V gene TRBV19; D not resolved. Trimming cost V 3 bases and J 1 base, with 6 bases left between them. The CDR3 runs to 13 residues. The germline V gene has CDR1 LNHDA and CDR2 SQIVND (reference sequence). CDR3 in DNA: TGTGCCAGTAGTATCTCGGTCCAAGAGACCCAGTACTTC. Its protein product is CASSISVQETQYF.

This clone was seen only once. The chain employs TRBV10-1 and TRBJ2-1; 8 nucleotides line up with TRBD2. The germline gives CDR1 WNHNN, CDR2 SYGVQD (reference sequence). This CDR3 is built from 14 residues. The J segment lost 3 bases and the V segment lost 6 bases, leaving 4 bases of the junction unmatched. The CDR3 DNA sequence: TGCGCCAGCAGCTCCGGGACTAGCTACAATGAGCAGTTCTTC. It encodes CASSSGTSYNEQFF.

The chain uses TRBV27 and TRBJ1-1; TRBD1 aligns across 12 bases. The CDR3 runs to 19 residues. Looked up from germline, CDR1 is MNHEY and CDR2 is SMNVEV (reference sequence). J was trimmed by 5 bases and V by 5 bases; bases with no gene match: 18. CDR3 protein: CASSPPPSRPGQGATEAFF. Here the CDR3 DNA reads TGTGCCAGCAGTCCACCCCCTAGCAGGCCGGGACAGGGGGCTACTGAAGCTTTCTTT.

The V gene is TRBV7-2, the J gene TRBJ1-1, with D uncertain. Germline lookup yields CDR1 SGHTA and CDR2 FQGNSA. Trimming stripped 6 bases from V and 3 bases from J, with 11 bases between. The CDR3 spans 13 residues. The CDR3 spells CASSPSHYTEAFF. In DNA form, the CDR3 reads TGTGCCAGCAGTCCATCCCATTACACTGAAGCTTTCTTT.

This clone showed up just once. V gene TRBV4-1 combines with J gene TRBJ2-7, with D unresolved. V shed 0 bases and J shed 0 bases, with 9 bases lying between them. Germline values: CDR1 MGHRA, CDR2 YSYEKL. CDR3 length equals 15 residues. In DNA form, the CDR3 reads TGCGCCAGCAGCCAAGAGCTCCCGAGCTCCTACGAGCAGTACTTC. This codes for CASSQELPSSYEQYF.

The V call is TRBV11-2, the J call TRBJ2-7; D is perhaps TRBD2 (7 bases). The V gene lost 0 bases and the J gene lost 10 bases, with 13 bases spanning the gap. This CDR3 has 13 amino acids. Germline V gives CDR1 SGHAT, CDR2 FQNNGV. In DNA, the CDR3 is TGTGCCAGCAGCTTAGAGCCCGCGGGGGCCCAGTACTTC. As protein: CASSLEPAGAQYF.

With regard to this clone: Different DNA sequences within this sample yield the same CDR3. The J gene is TRBJ2-1, the V gene TRBV11-3; D is unclear. V was clipped by 1 base and J by 0 bases, with 4 bases between them. Per germline, CDR1 SGHNT and CDR2 YENEEA. This CDR3 has 14 residues. The CDR3: CASSLGGSYNEQFF. In nucleotides, the CDR3 is TGTGCCAGCAGCTTAGGGGGCTCCTACAATGAGCAGTTCTTC.

This chain connects TRBV5-4 to TRBJ2-5; D gene uncertain. Per the germline V gene, CDR1 is SGHNT and CDR2 is YYREEE (reference sequence). Trimming took 0 bases from V and 4 from J, leaving 7 bases between them. The length of the CDR3 is 13 residues. CDR3 bases: TGTGCCAGCAGCTTGGTGGCAGGAGAGACCCAGTACTTC. Amino acid sequence: CASSLVAGETQYF.

Here the CDR3 DNA reads TGTGCTAGTGGTTTGGTACTAGGTAGCGTCTATAGCACAGATACGCAGTATTTT. This sequence encodes CASGLVLGSVYSTDTQYF. The V and J genes are TRBV12-5 and TRBJ2-3; D perhaps matches TRBD2 (5 bases). The germline gives CDR1 LGHNT, CDR2 FRNRAP. The CDR3 has 18 residues. Trimming shortened V by 0 bases and J by 0 bases, and 16 bases separated the two germline ends.

This rearrangement joins TRBV5-1 to TRBJ2-5, with 7 bases identical to TRBD1. V shed 6 bases, J shed 7 bases, and the junction held 9 bases outside the gene matches. This CDR3 spans 13 amino acids. CDR1 is SGHRS and CDR2 is YFSETQ in the germline V gene. The DNA of the CDR3 is TGCGCCAGCAAAAGACAGGGAGAGGCGACCCAGTACTTC. Encoded protein: CASKRQGEATQYF.

The chain has TRBV5-6 and TRBJ1-4; unclear D gene. The CDR3 is 11 amino acids. The ends were cut back, 4 bases at V and 4 bases at J, with 2 bases in the middle. The V gene's germline CDR1 is SGHDT and CDR2 YYEEEE. The DNA of the CDR3 is TGTGCCAGCAGCAATAATGAAAAACTGTTTTTT. This gives the protein CASSNNEKLFF.

The J gene is TRBJ1-2, the V gene TRBV7-2, with D uncertain. This CDR3 has 13 amino acids. Between the trimmed V and J ends, which lost 8 bases and 0 bases, there was a span of 10 bases. Germline V gene lookup returns CDR1 SGHTA and CDR2 FQGNSA. The DNA for the CDR3 is TGTGCCAGCCTTGGCAGAGCTAACTATGGCTACACCTTC. Translated: CASLGRANYGYTF. Based on the CDR3 plus reference TRBV7-2 and TRBJ1-2, the full variable domain is GAGVSQSPSNKVTEKGKDVELRCDPISGHTALYWYRQSLGQGLEFLIYFQGNSAPDKSGLPSDRFSAERTGGSVSTLTIQRTQQEDSAVYLCASLGRANYGYTFGSGTRLTVV.

The gene calls are TRBV7-9 and TRBJ1-5; D is possibly TRBD1 (6 bases). Trimming took 5 bases from V and 7 from J, leaving 15 bases between them. The CDR3 loop spans 14 amino acids. Germline-derived CDR1 and CDR2 are SEHNR and FQNEAQ (reference sequence). The CDR3 reads CASSPLGGYQPQHF. CDR3 DNA: TGTGCCAGCAGCCCCCTAGGGGGGTACCAGCCCCAGCATTTT.

This chain joins TRBV7-2 and TRBJ1-1; no clear D. Germline CDR1 is SGHTA and CDR2 is FQGNSA. The CDR3 length is 15 residues. V dropped 5 bases and J dropped 0 bases, with 13 bases sitting between them. The CDR3 loop is CASSAQRPMNTEAFF. CDR3 nucleotide sequence: TGTGCCAGCAGCGCACAGAGGCCCATGAACACTGAAGCTTTCTTT.